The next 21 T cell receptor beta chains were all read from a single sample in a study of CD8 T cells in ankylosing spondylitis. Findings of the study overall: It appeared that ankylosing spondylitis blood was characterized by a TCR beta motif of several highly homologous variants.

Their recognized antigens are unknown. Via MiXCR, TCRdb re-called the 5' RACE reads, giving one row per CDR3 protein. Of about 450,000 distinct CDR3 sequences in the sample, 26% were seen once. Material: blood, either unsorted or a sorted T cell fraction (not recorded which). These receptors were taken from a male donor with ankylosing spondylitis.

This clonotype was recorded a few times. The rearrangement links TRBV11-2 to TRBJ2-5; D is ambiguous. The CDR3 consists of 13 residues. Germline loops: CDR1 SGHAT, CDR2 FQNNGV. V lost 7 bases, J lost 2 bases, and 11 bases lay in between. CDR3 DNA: TGTGCCAGCAACCCACAGATTCAAGAGACCCAGTACTTC. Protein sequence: CASNPQIQETQYF.

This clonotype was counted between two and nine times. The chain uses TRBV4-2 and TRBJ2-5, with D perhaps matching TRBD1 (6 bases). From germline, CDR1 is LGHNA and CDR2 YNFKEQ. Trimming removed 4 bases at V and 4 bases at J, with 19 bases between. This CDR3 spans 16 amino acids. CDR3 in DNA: TGTGCCAGCAGCCCGACCTCAGTCACAGGGAGAGAGACCCAGTACTTC. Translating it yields CASSPTSVTGRETQYF.

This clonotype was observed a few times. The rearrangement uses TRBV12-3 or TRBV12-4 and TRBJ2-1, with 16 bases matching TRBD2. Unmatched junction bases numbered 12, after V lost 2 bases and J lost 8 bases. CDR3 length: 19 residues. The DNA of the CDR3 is TGTGCCAGCAGTTTATATGGGGGTTGGGGACTAGCGGGAGGGGATGAGCAGTTCTTC. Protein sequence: CASSLYGGWGLAGGDEQFF.

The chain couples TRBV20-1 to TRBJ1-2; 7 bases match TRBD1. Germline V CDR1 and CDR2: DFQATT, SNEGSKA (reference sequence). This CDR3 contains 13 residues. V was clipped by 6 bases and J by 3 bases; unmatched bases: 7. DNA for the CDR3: TGCAGTGCAAACAGGGGAGGGGACTATGGCTACACCTTC. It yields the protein CSANRGGDYGYTF.

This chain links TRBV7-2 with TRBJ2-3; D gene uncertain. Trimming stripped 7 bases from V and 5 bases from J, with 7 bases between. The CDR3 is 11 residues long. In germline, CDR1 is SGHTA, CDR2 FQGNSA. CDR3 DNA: TGTGCCAGCACCAACGGAGATACGCAGTATTTT. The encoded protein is CASTNGDTQYF.

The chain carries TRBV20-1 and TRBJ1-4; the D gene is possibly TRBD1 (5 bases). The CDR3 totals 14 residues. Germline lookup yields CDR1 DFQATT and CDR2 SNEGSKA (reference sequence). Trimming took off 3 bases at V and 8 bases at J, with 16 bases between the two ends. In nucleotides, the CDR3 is TGCAGTGCTAGGGGGGGGGTGGCTTGGGAAAAACTGTTTTTT. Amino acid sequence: CSARGGVAWEKLFF.

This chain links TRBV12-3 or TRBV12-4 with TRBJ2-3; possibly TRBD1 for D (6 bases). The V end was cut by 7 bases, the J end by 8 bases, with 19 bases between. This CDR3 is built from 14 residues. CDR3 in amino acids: CASKSQGGFGTQYF. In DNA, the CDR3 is TGTGCCAGCAAGTCACAGGGTGGGTTCGGTACGCAGTATTTT.

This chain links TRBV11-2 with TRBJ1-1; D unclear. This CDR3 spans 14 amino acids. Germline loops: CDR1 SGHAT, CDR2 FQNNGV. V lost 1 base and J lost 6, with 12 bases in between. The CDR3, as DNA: TGTGCCAGCAGCTTAGGGGTCCGGGAGTCTGAAGCTTTCTTT. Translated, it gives CASSLGVRESEAFF. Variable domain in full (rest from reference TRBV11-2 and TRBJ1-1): EAGVAQSPRYKIIEKRQSVAFWCNPISGHATLYWYQQILGQGPKLLIQFQNNGVVDDSQLPKDRFSAERLKGVDSTLKIQPAKLEDSAVYLCASSLGVRESEAFFGQGTRLTVV.

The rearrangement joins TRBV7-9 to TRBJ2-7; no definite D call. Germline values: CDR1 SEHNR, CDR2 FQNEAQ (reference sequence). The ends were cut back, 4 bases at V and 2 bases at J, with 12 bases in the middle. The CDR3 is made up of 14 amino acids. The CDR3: CASSSKGVPYEQYV. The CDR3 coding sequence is TGTGCCAGCAGCTCCAAGGGCGTACCCTACGAGCAGTACGTC.

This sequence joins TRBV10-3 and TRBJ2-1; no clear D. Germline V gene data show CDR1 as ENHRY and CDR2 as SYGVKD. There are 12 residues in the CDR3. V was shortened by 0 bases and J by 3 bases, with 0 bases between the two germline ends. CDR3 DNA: TGTGCCATCAGTGAGTCCTACAATGAGCAGTTCTTC. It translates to CAISESYNEQFF.

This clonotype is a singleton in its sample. The CDR3 region has the DNA TGCGCCAGCATCGAGGGGGGGTATGGCACAGATACGCAGTATTTT. Translation: CASIEGGYGTDTQYF. The chain links TRBV5-1 to TRBJ2-3; possibly TRBD2 for D (7 bases). The CDR3 extends over 15 amino acids. CDR1 and CDR2 from the germline V gene are SGHRS and YFSETQ. Trimming stripped 6 bases from V and 1 base from J, with 15 bases between.

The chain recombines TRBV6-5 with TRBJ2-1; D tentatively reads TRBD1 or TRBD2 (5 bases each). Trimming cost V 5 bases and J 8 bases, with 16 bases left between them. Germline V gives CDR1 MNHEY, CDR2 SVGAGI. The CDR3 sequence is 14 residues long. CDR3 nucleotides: TGTGCCAGCAGTAACCTTATGAGGGGAGATGAGCAGTTCTTC. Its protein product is CASSNLMRGDEQFF.

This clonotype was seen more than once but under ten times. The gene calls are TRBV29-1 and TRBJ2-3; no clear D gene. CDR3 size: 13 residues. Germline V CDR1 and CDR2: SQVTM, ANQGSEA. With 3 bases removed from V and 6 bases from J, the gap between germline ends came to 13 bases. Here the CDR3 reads CSVDSRGQDTQYF. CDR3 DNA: TGCAGCGTTGATTCCCGTGGGCAGGATACGCAGTATTTT.

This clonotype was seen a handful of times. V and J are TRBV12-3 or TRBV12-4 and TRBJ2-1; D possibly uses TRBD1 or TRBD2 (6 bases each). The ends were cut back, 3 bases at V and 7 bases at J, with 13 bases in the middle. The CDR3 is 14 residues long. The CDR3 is CASSFRGGSNEQFF. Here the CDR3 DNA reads TGTGCCAGCAGTTTCAGGGGAGGATCTAATGAGCAGTTCTTC.

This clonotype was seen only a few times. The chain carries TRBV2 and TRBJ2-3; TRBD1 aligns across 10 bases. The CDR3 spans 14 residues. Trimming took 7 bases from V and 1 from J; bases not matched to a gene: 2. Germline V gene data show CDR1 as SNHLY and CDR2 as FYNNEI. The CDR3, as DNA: TGTGCCAGCAAGGGGACAGGGGGCACAGATACGCAGTATTTT. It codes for CASKGTGGTDTQYF.

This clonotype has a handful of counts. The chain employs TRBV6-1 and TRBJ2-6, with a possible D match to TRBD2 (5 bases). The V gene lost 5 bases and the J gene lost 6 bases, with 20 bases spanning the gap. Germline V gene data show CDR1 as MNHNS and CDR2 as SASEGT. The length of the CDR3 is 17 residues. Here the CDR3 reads CASSPAAGPDPANVLTF. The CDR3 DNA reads TGTGCCAGCAGTCCAGCGGCAGGTCCGGACCCGGCCAACGTCCTGACTTTC.

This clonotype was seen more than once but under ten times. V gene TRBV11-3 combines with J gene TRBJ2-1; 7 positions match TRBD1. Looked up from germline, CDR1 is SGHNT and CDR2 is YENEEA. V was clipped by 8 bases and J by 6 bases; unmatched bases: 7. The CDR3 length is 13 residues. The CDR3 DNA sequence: TGTGCCAGCGGAACGGGACAGACCAATGAGCAGTTCTTC. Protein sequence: CASGTGQTNEQFF.

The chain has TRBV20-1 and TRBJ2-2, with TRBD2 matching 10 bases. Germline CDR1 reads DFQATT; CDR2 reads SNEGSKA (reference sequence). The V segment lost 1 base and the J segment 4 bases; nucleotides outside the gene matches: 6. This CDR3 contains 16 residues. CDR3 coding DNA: TGCAGTGCTAGAGCCGGCCTAGCGGGAGTCACCGGGGAGCTGTTTTTT. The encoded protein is CSARAGLAGVTGELFF.

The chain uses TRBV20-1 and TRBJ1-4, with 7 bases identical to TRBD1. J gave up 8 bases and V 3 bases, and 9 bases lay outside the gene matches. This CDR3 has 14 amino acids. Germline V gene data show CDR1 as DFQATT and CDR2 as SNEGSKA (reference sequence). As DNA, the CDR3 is TGCAGTGCTAGCGGGGACAGTATGGGAGAAAAACTGTTTTTT. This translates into CSASGDSMGEKLFF.

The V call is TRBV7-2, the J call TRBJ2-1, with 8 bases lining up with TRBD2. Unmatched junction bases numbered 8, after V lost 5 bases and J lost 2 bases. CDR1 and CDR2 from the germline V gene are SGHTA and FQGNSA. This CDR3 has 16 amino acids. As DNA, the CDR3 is TGTGCCAGCAGCAGGCGAGACGGGAGGGCCTACAATGAGCAGTTCTTC. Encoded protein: CASSRRDGRAYNEQFF.

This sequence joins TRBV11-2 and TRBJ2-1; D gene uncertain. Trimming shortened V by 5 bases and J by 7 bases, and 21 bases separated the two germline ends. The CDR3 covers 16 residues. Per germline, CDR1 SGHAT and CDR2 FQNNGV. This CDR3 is CASSPLDPPVRNEQFF. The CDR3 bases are TGTGCCAGCAGCCCACTCGACCCCCCGGTTAGGAATGAGCAGTTCTTC.